The rows below give T cell receptor beta chains drawn from one sample of a study of identical twins. TCRdb used MiXCR to reprocess the 5' RACE reads, holding one entry per CDR3 protein. The data contain some 460,000 distinct CDR3 sequences, more than 13% of them singletons. These data were also reused for a study on yellow fever vaccine responses in identical twins.

Specimen: CD4+ T cells sorted from blood. The receptors were sampled from a woman in her late teens or twenties in good health. Each CDR3 is given with its conserved first and last residue. D genes are given only for firm matches. Clone size is stated in some rows and not others, as once, few, many or a class when expanded.

size	V	D	J	length	DNA	CDR3
NA	TRBV5-4	NA	TRBJ2-3	14	TGTGCCAGCAGCCCGGACTACCTCACAGATACGCAGTATTTT	CASSPDYLTDTQYF
many	TRBV25-1	NA	TRBJ2-7	13	TGTGCCAGCAGTGATCTGGGGGGCTACGAGCAGTACTTC	CASSDLGGYEQYF
many	TRBV29-1	NA	TRBJ1-4	12	TGCAGCGTCGGTTTGCGTGGAGAAAAACTGTTTTTT	CSVGLRGEKLFF
few	TRBV10-1	TRBD2	TRBJ2-3	14	TGCGCCAGCGGGACTAGCGGGAGATCAGATACGCAGTATTTT	CASGTSGRSDTQYF
NA	TRBV29-1	TRBD1	TRBJ2-7	12	TGCAGCGTTGACAGGGGGCCGAGGGAGCAGTACTTC	CSVDRGPREQYF
NA	TRBV5-1	TRBD1	TRBJ2-7	15	TGCGCCAGCAGCACAGGTGGACAGGGGGCGTCCGAGCAGTACTTC	CASSTGGQGASEQYF
NA	TRBV24-1	TRBD2	TRBJ2-4	16	TGTGCCACCAGTGATCCTAGCGGGGCCGGGTTTGACATTCAGTACTTC	CATSDPSGAGFDIQYF
NA	TRBV5-1	TRBD1	TRBJ2-3	16	TGCGCCAGCAGCGGGGCCCGACAGGGGGCAACAGATACGCAGTATTTT	CASSGARQGATDTQYF
few	TRBV9	NA	TRBJ2-1	14	TGTGCCAGCAGCGTAGACGAGGCTTACAATGAGCAGTTCTTC	CASSVDEAYNEQFF
many	TRBV25-1	TRBD1	TRBJ2-1	15	TGTGCCAGTAAAGCAGGGGACAGGGAAGGCAATGAGCAGTTCTTC	CASKAGDREGNEQFF
many	TRBV7-9	TRBD2	TRBJ2-1	17	TGTGCCAGCAGCTTAGGAAGCCTAGCGGGAGGCAACAATGAGCAGTTCTTC	CASSLGSLAGGNNEQFF
NA	TRBV29-1	NA	TRBJ2-7	11	TGCAGCGTCGGGAGTGTCTACGAGCAGTACTTC	CSVGSVYEQYF
few	TRBV5-6	TRBD2	TRBJ2-1	15	TGTGCCAGCAGCTTTACTAGCGGGGATTACAATGAGCAGTTCTTC	CASSFTSGDYNEQFF
many	TRBV24-1	NA	TRBJ2-7	14	TGTGCCACCAGTCGGGGGAAGAGCTCCTACGAGCAGTACTTC	CATSRGKSSYEQYF
few	TRBV4-3	NA	TRBJ1-2	17	TGCGCCAGCAGCCAAGGGCTCATGAGAGAAGGGGCTAATGGCTACACCTTC	CASSQGLMREGANGYTF
few	TRBV18	NA	TRBJ2-2	16	TGTGCCAGCTCACCACCGACAGGTCTGAACACCGGGGAGCTGTTTTTT	CASSPPTGLNTGELFF
NA	TRBV24-1	TRBD1	TRBJ2-1	13	TGTGCCACCAGTGATTTCAGGGGGACAGAGAAGTTCTTC	CATSDFRGTEKFF
few	TRBV29-1	NA	TRBJ1-5	13	TGCAGCGTTGCGAGCAGGGTCAATCAGCCCCAGCATTTT	CSVASRVNQPQHF
NA	TRBV4-3	NA	TRBJ2-7	13	TGCGCCAGCAGCCAAGATTGGAGGAGTGAGCAGTACTTC	CASSQDWRSEQYF
NA	TRBV20-1	NA	TRBJ2-4	15	TGCAGTGCTAGGACAGGAGGGGACGCTGGAAACATTCAGTACTTC	CSARTGGDAGNIQYF
few	TRBV7-9	NA	TRBJ2-5	15	TGTGCCAGCAGCTTAGTAGGGAATCCCCAAGAGACCCAGTACTTC	CASSLVGNPQETQYF
NA	TRBV2	NA	TRBJ1-1	14	TGTGCCAGCAGTTACAGGTCGTTGAACACTGAAGCTTTCTTT	CASSYRSLNTEAFF
few	TRBV6-1	TRBD2	TRBJ2-1	15	TGTGCCAGCAACCCCGGCGGGGGGGCCTACAATGAGCAGTTCTTC	CASNPGGGAYNEQFF